Presented here are 30 T cell receptor beta chains from one specimen sequenced in a study of beta chain features in type 1 diabetes. Investigators reverse transcribed all isolated RNA, so they sequenced expressed TCRB transcripts. Profiled with immunoSEQ multiplex PCR; TCRdb holds only in-frame clones, not every one. Among some 150,000 clones listed, around a tenth were seen once. Sequencing was performed on central memory CD4+ T cells from blood. These receptors were collected from a woman aged 40 to 50 in good health.

This chain connects TRBV10-1 to TRBJ2-7, with TRBD1 matching over 7 bases. V was clipped by 5 bases and J by 0 bases; unmatched bases: 7. The V gene's germline CDR1 is WNHNN and CDR2 SYGVQD (reference sequence). This CDR3 has 15 residues. The chain's CDR3 is CASSRSRDSSYEQYF. DNA for the CDR3: TGCGCCAGCAGTCGCTCCCGGGACAGCTCCTACGAGCAGTACTTC.

This clone was seen a single time. The chain uses TRBV5-6 and TRBJ2-2, with D uncertain. This CDR3 contains 13 residues. CDR1 and CDR2 from the germline V gene are SGHDT and YYEEEE. Trimming left V 2 bases short and J 6 bases short, with 8 bases between. The CDR3 DNA reads TGTGCCAGCAGCTTTCATCCATCCGGGGAGCTGTTTTTT. Protein product: CASSFHPSGELFF.

This clone showed up just a few times. The rearrangement uses TRBV4-3 and TRBJ2-3; possible D gene TRBD1, 5 bases. The CDR3 spans 14 residues. CDR1 and CDR2 from the germline V gene are LGHNA and YSLEER. The V end lost 1 base, the J end lost 5 bases, and 10 bases lay between the germline ends. The CDR3 DNA reads as TGCGCCAGCAGCCAAGCTCAGGGCTTAGATACGCAGTATTTT. As protein: CASSQAQGLDTQYF.

The chain carries TRBV12-5 and TRBJ1-6; 7 bases agree with TRBD1. The germline CDR1 and CDR2 sequences are LGHNT and FRNRAP. CDR3 size: 15 residues. J was trimmed by 7 bases and V by 1 base; bases with no gene match: 4. The CDR3 loop is CASGLGGGPNSPLHF. The CDR3 nucleotides are TGTGCTAGTGGTTTGGGAGGGGGCCCCAATTCACCCCTCCACTTT. The entire variable domain, with the rest obtained from reference TRBV12-5 and TRBJ1-6, is as follows: DARVTQTPRHKVTEMGQEVTMRCQPILGHNTVFWYRQTMMQGLELLAYFRNRAPLDDSGMPKDRFSAEMPDATLATLKIQPSEPRDSAVYFCASGLGGGPNSPLHFGNGTRLTVT.

This chain uses TRBV2 with TRBJ1-6, with TRBD1 as a possible D gene (5 bases). The CDR3 runs to 14 residues. Germline CDR1 and CDR2: SNHLY and FYNNEI. V was trimmed by 7 bases and J by 6 bases, leaving 13 bases between them. CDR3 nucleotide sequence: TGTGCCAGCAATCTTGACAGCCTTAATTCACCCCTCCACTTT. Translating gives CASNLDSLNSPLHF.

This clone was detected a few times. The rearrangement joins TRBV5-5 to TRBJ1-2; unclear D gene. This CDR3 spans 15 amino acids. Per germline, CDR1 SGHKS and CDR2 YYEKEE (reference sequence). Trimming took off 4 bases at V and 8 bases at J, with 21 bases between the two ends. The chain's CDR3 is CASSPSSRRGVGYTF. The CDR3, as DNA: TGTGCCAGCAGCCCCAGTTCACGTCGCGGTGTCGGCTACACCTTC.

The V gene is TRBV9, the J gene TRBJ1-1, with D perhaps matching TRBD1 (5 bases). Trimming cost V 0 bases and J 1 base, with 7 bases left between them. Germline V gene sequence: CDR1 SGDLS, CDR2 YYNGEE. CDR3 length: 14 amino acids. The DNA of the CDR3 is TGTGCCAGCAGCGTAGCAGGGCCGAACACTGAAGCTTTCTTT. Its translation: CASSVAGPNTEAFF.

J is TRBJ2-3 and V is TRBV2; maybe TRBD1 (5 bases). This CDR3 has 16 residues. V lost 2 bases to trimming and J lost 6 bases, with 18 bases between them. Germline V gene data show CDR1 as SNHLY and CDR2 as FYNNEI. The chain's CDR3 is CASSEWGDPSGDTQYF. The CDR3 DNA follows: TGTGCCAGCAGTGAATGGGGCGACCCGAGTGGGGATACGCAGTATTTT.

V is TRBV18 and J is TRBJ2-4; D not resolved. This CDR3 is built from 15 residues. The germline V gene encodes CDR1 KGHSH and CDR2 LQKENI. The V and J ends lost 3 bases and 0 bases respectively, with 9 bases between them. CDR3 sequence reads: CASSPPSLAKNIQYF. The CDR3 nucleotides read TGTGCCAGCTCACCCCCGTCTTTAGCCAAAAACATTCAGTACTTC.

V is TRBV4-3 and J is TRBJ2-2, with D possibly matching TRBD2 (5 bases). With 3 bases removed from V and 8 bases from J, the gap between germline ends came to 19 bases. The CDR3 spans 16 residues. Per the germline V gene, CDR1 is LGHNA and CDR2 is YSLEER. CDR3 in amino acids: CASSQAEMGRTGELFF. The CDR3 coding sequence is TGCGCCAGCAGCCAGGCTGAGATGGGCAGGACTGGGGAGCTGTTTTTT.

This clone was counted a few times. This rearrangement joins TRBV9 to TRBJ2-1; TRBD2 agrees at 9 bases. V was pared by 2 bases and J by 8 bases, with 8 bases of the junction left unmatched. CDR3 length equals 15 residues. CDR1 and CDR2 from the germline V gene are SGDLS and YYNGEE. The CDR3: CASSVAGGPLDEQFF. The CDR3 DNA reads as TGTGCCAGCAGCGTTGCGGGGGGGCCCCTGGATGAGCAGTTCTTC.

The CDR3 DNA follows: TGTGCCAGCAGACCGACAGGGGCGGGGGATCAGCCCCAGCATTTT. As protein: CASRPTGAGDQPQHF. The chain joins TRBV6-1 to TRBJ1-5; 8 bases are shared with TRBD1. Germline V lookup: CDR1 MNHNS, CDR2 SASEGT. This CDR3 contains 15 residues. The junction had 9 bases not matched to a gene; V was cut back by 6 bases and J by 5 bases.

This clone was counted only a few times. This chain links TRBV5-1 with TRBJ1-2, with 7 bases that match TRBD1. The V and J ends lost 0 bases and 7 bases, in that order; junction bases with no gene match: 6. This CDR3 region has 14 residues. The germline CDR1 and CDR2 sequences are SGHRS and YFSETQ. In DNA form, the CDR3 reads TGCGCCAGCAGCTTGGACAGGGCAGGGGGTGGCTACACCTTC. The encoded protein is CASSLDRAGGGYTF.

CDR3 nucleotide sequence: TGTGCCAGCAGCTTAGCAGGGGAAAACATTCAGTACTTC. Its translation: CASSLAGENIQYF. This chain joins TRBV7-2 and TRBJ2-4; a possible D gene is TRBD1 (5 bases). Trimming left V 0 bases short and J 5 bases short, with 5 bases between. The germline V gene encodes CDR1 SGHTA and CDR2 FQGNSA. The CDR3 has 13 residues.

Only a few counts were recorded for this clone. CDR3 in amino acids: CASSPRQGISYNEQFF. The CDR3 DNA is TGTGCCAGCAGCCCCCGACAGGGGATCTCCTACAATGAGCAGTTCTTC. The chain is built from TRBV7-8 and TRBJ2-1; 8 nucleotides align to TRBD1. The junction had 6 bases not matched to a gene; V was cut back by 5 bases and J by 0 bases. CDR1 and CDR2 from the germline V gene are SGHVS and FQNEAQ. This CDR3 has 16 residues.

This clone was recorded a few times. V is TRBV18 and J is TRBJ2-7, with D perhaps matching TRBD1 (5 bases). The V end was cut by 0 bases, the J end by 3 bases, with 12 bases between. The germline V gene has CDR1 KGHSH and CDR2 LQKENI. This CDR3 has 15 amino acids. CDR3 sequence (DNA): TGTGCCAGCTCACCACCGGCGGCAGGGCGCTACGAGCAGTACTTC. Amino acids: CASSPPAAGRYEQYF.

This clone has only a few counts. The chain joins TRBV4-2 to TRBJ2-3, with D perhaps matching TRBD2 (6 bases). CDR1 is LGHNA, CDR2 YNFKEQ, per germline. V was pared by 1 base and J by 1 base, with 6 bases between. CDR3 size: 14 residues. The CDR3 nucleotides read TGTGCCAGCAGCCAAGGGGGGGGCACAGATACGCAGTATTTT. Its protein product is CASSQGGGTDTQYF.

The CDR3 nucleotides are TGTGCCAGCTCACCCGGACAGGAGGGCTATGGCTACACCTTC. This encodes CASSPGQEGYGYTF. The V call is TRBV18, the J call TRBJ1-2; 7 nucleotides line up with TRBD1. The CDR3 spans 14 residues. The V and J ends lost 3 bases and 4 bases, in that order; junction bases with no gene match: 5. Germline CDR1 is KGHSH and CDR2 is LQKENI.

There are a few counts of this clone. The gene calls are TRBV9 and TRBJ1-1, with 7 bases matching TRBD1. CDR1 SGDLS and CDR2 YYNGEE come from the germline V gene. V shed 0 bases and J 6 bases; nucleotides not matched to a gene: 5. The CDR3 extends over 14 amino acids. The CDR3, as DNA: TGTGCCAGCAGCGTAGGACAGGGCGGGGCTGAAGCTTTCTTT. Its protein is CASSVGQGGAEAFF.

There are a few counts of this clone. V gene TRBV7-2 combines with J gene TRBJ2-5; TRBD2 agrees at 14 bases. CDR1 is SGHTA, CDR2 FQGNSA, per germline. V lost 1 base and J lost 8; bases outside the gene matches: 3. This CDR3 has 15 amino acids. The CDR3 is CASSLGLAGGGTQYF. CDR3 in DNA: TGTGCCAGCAGCTTAGGACTAGCGGGAGGGGGCACCCAGTACTTC.

The chain is built from TRBV5-4 and TRBJ2-1; tentatively, D is TRBD2 (7 bases). CDR3 length: 15 amino acids. Per the germline V gene, CDR1 is SGHNT and CDR2 is YYREEE (reference sequence). The ends were cut back, 4 bases at V and 9 bases at J, with 20 bases in the middle. CDR3 sequence (DNA): TGTGCCAGCAGCCCTCCGGGGGGCCGGTTGGGTGAGCAGTTCTTC. This sequence encodes CASSPPGGRLGEQFF. Full variable domain (outside the CDR3, taken from reference TRBV5-4 and TRBJ2-1): ETGVTQSPTHLIKTRGQQVTLRCSSQSGHNTVSWYQQALGQGPQFIFQYYREEENGRGNFPPRFSGLQFPNYSSELNVNALELDDSALYLCASSPPGGRLGEQFFGPGTRLTVL.

In this sample, this clone turned up a few times. This chain connects TRBV5-6 to TRBJ2-5, with 8 bases fitting TRBD1. CDR3 length: 13 residues. Looked up from germline, CDR1 is SGHDT and CDR2 is YYEEEE. With 4 bases clipped from V and 5 bases from J, the junction kept 4 bases outside the gene matches. The DNA for the CDR3 is TGTGCCAGCAGCCTGGACAGGGTTGAGACCCAGTACTTC. Its translation: CASSLDRVETQYF.

The chain carries TRBV9 and TRBJ1-1, with D possibly being TRBD1 (6 bases). CDR3 size: 16 residues. V lost 0 bases to trimming and J lost 4 bases, with 16 bases between them. CDR1 SGDLS and CDR2 YYNGEE come from the germline V gene. CDR3 DNA: TGTGCCAGCAGCGTAGCGGGGGGCAGGGCGGTCACTGAAGCTTTCTTT. Encoded protein: CASSVAGGRAVTEAFF. The variable domain in full, completed from reference TRBV9 and TRBJ1-1, reads DSGVTQTPKHLITATGQRVTLRCSPRSGDLSVYWYQQSLDQGLQFLIQYYNGEERAKGNILERFSAQQFPDLHSELNLSSLELGDSALYFCASSVAGGRAVTEAFFGQGTRLTVV.

This clone was counted only a few times. The chain employs TRBV7-9 and TRBJ2-1; maybe TRBD1 (6 bases). Looked up from germline, CDR1 is SEHNR and CDR2 is FQNEAQ (reference sequence). The CDR3 is 13 residues long. Trimming took off 1 base at V and 10 bases at J, with 11 bases between the two ends. DNA of the CDR3: TGTGCCAGCAGCTTAGTCCTAACAGGGGAGCAGTTCTTC. This codes for CASSLVLTGEQFF.

The V call is TRBV5-1, the J call TRBJ2-2; TRBD2 might be the D (5 bases). The V and J ends lost 4 bases and 6 bases respectively, with 19 bases between them. Germline CDR1 reads SGHRS; CDR2 reads YFSETQ. CDR3 length: 16 residues. CDR3 coding DNA: TGCGCCAGCAGCCAGGATTTTTCGGAGGTAGCCGGGGAGCTGTTTTTT. Its protein is CASSQDFSEVAGELFF.

The table lists this clone with a few counts. The CDR3 DNA reads as TGTGCCAGCAGACAAACTTCCGGGACTAGTGGTTTTAGTACGCAGTATTTT. Protein: CASRQTSGTSGFSTQYF. The V and J genes are TRBV7-2 and TRBJ2-3; 8 nucleotides align to TRBD2. The CDR3 covers 17 residues. V lost 6 bases to trimming and J lost 8 bases; unmatched junction nucleotides: 19. Germline V gene lookup returns CDR1 SGHTA and CDR2 FQGNSA.

CDR3 region: CASSHRTSGELYEQYF. The CDR3 DNA reads TGTGCCAGCAGCCACAGGACTAGCGGGGAGCTCTACGAGCAGTACTTC. The rearrangement joins TRBV7-8 to TRBJ2-7; 12 nucleotides line up with TRBD2. This CDR3 contains 16 residues. The trim removed 5 bases at V and 3 bases at J, leaving 8 bases unmatched. Germline CDR1 SGHVS, CDR2 FQNEAQ.

This chain links TRBV25-1 with TRBJ2-5, with 8 bases lining up with TRBD1. Germline V gives CDR1 MGHDK, CDR2 SYGVNS. This CDR3 comprises 16 residues. The ends lost 1 base at V and 7 bases at J; junction bases unmatched: 11. CDR3 bases: TGTGCCAGCAGTGAATCCGGGAACAGGGGGATAGGGACCCAGTACTTC. Protein: CASSESGNRGIGTQYF.

This clone was found a few times. This sequence joins TRBV7-9 and TRBJ1-1; D is ambiguous. V was clipped by 2 bases and J by 11 bases, with 12 bases between them. The CDR3 contains 12 residues. Germline V gene lookup returns CDR1 SEHNR and CDR2 FQNEAQ (reference sequence). CDR3 sequence reads: CASSLNELMAFF. In DNA form, the CDR3 reads TGTGCCAGCAGCTTAAATGAGTTGATGGCTTTCTTT.

This chain links TRBV5-1 with TRBJ2-1, with 8 bases aligning to TRBD1. The ends lost 0 bases at V and 9 bases at J; junction bases unmatched: 5. The CDR3 extends over 14 amino acids. Germline V gene data show CDR1 as SGHRS and CDR2 as YFSETQ. The DNA for the CDR3 is TGCGCCAGCAGCTTGGCCAGGGGGCCTAGTGAGCAGTTCTTC. It translates to CASSLARGPSEQFF.